This entry features one T cell receptor (beta chain) sequence. The antigen is not known. The germline gene is not matched at one end of the junction; a read error may be the cause. The data were obtained in a study of molecular identifiers for immune sequencing clone quantification. Study findings and constraints: Highly expanded clone sizes could be underestimated by identical TCR molecules that share a barcode.

Germline V lookup: CDR1 LGHNA, CDR2 YSLEER. The CDR3 contains 14 residues. Sorting was used to obtain naive CD8 T cells (CD8+CD4-CCR7+CD45RA+). For bulk TCR libraries, previously described methods and listed TCR primers were used. TCRdb recomputed calls from the PCR reads with MiXCR, one row per CDR3 protein. The profile shows about 320,000 distinct CDR3 sequences, roughly 24% of them singletons. The sequence came from a human donor in good health. Some libraries in this study had Jurkat cell RNA spiked in. Sequencing was performed on naive CD8+ T cells from blood, with Jurkat cell RNA spiked in. Specified subset: FACS-sorted CD8+CD4-CCR7+CD45RA+ naive T cells. The V gene is TRBV4-3, the J gene TRBJ2-2; D not certain. CDR3 sequence: CASNQKDNTGELFF. CDR3 nucleotides: TGCGCCAGCAACCAAAAGGATAACACCGGGGAGCTGTTTTTT.